Each of the 17 T cell receptor beta chains below was sequenced from the same sample in a study of T cell responses to AZD1222 COVID-19 vaccine. The repertoire was sequenced with immunoSEQ multiplex PCR; TCRdb's copy has only in-frame clones and lacks some. Of about 59,000 clones listed, 89% were seen once; the top ten hold about 5.9%. The material was peripheral blood, obtained 28 days after the second AZD1222 dose. The receptor set was obtained from an adult who received the AZD1222 COVID-19 vaccine.

A word on this clone: Relative to the germline gene, one junction end is altered; a read error may explain this. The chain recombines TRBV3-1 (or the pseudogene TRBV3-2) with TRBJ1-4; TRBD1 matches 7 bases. This CDR3 comprises 12 residues. Germline CDR1 LGHDT, CDR2 YNNKEL (reference sequence). Written as DNA, the CDR3 is TGTGCCAGCAGCCTAGGGACAGAAAGACTGTTTTTT. Translated, it gives CASSLGTERLFF.

Only one count was recorded for this clone. The chain carries TRBV11-3 and TRBJ2-1; 11 bases are a match to TRBD1. V shed 5 bases and J 1 base; nucleotides not matched to a gene: 7. CDR3 length: 17 amino acids. Germline CDR1 reads SGHNT; CDR2 reads YENEEA. CDR3 in DNA: TGTGCCAGCAGCCTTGGGACAGGGGGTCCGTCCTACAATGAGCAGTTCTTC. Amino acid sequence: CASSLGTGGPSYNEQFF.

CDR3 sequence: CASSVAGGLREQYF. CDR3 nucleotide sequence: TGTGCCAGCAGCGTAGCGGGGGGCCTGAGGGAGCAGTACTTC. The rearrangement links TRBV9 to TRBJ2-7, with D possibly matching TRBD2 (7 bases). V dropped 0 bases and J dropped 7 bases, with 14 bases sitting between them. CDR3 length: 14 amino acids. Germline V gene lookup returns CDR1 SGDLS and CDR2 YYNGEE.

The CDR3 loop reads CASSESGVYEQYF. The CDR3 DNA reads as TGCGCCAGCAGTGAGTCAGGGGTGTACGAGCAGTACTTC. The rearrangement joins TRBV10-1 to TRBJ2-7; possibly TRBD1 for D (5 bases). Germline lookup yields CDR1 WNHNN and CDR2 SYGVQD (reference sequence). The CDR3 runs 13 residues. Trimming removed 0 bases from V and 4 bases from J, with 7 bases in between.

The chain joins TRBV3-1 (or the pseudogene TRBV3-2) to TRBJ2-5; perhaps TRBD1 as D (5 bases). Germline-derived CDR1 and CDR2 are LGHDT and YNNKEL (reference sequence). Deletions cut 0 bases from V and 5 bases from J, with 13 bases between. The length of the CDR3 is 15 residues. CDR3: CASSQDPGIGETQYF. In DNA form, the CDR3 reads TGTGCCAGCAGCCAAGATCCAGGGATAGGTGAGACCCAGTACTTC.

The rearrangement uses TRBV11-2 and TRBJ2-2; 7 nucleotides line up with TRBD1. Germline V gene sequence: CDR1 SGHAT, CDR2 FQNNGV. V shed 0 bases, J shed 9 bases, and the junction held 10 bases outside the gene matches. The CDR3 runs to 16 residues. CDR3 coding DNA: TGTGCCAGCAGCTTAGATTGGAGACAGGGTCGCCGGGAGCTGTTTTTT. Translation gives CASSLDWRQGRRELFF.

CDR3 in amino acids: CASSWDRSRDNSPLHF. The CDR3 DNA sequence: TGTGCCAGCAGCTGGGACAGGAGCCGGGACAATTCACCCCTCCACTTT. The chain combines TRBV5-6 with TRBJ1-6; 8 bases match TRBD1. With 3 bases clipped from V and 7 bases from J, the junction kept 9 bases outside the gene matches. Germline values: CDR1 SGHDT, CDR2 YYEEEE. This CDR3 comprises 16 residues.

The chain's CDR3 is CASSRDRDRLYEQYF. CDR3 nucleotides: TGCGCCAGCAGTCGCGACAGGGATCGCCTCTACGAGCAGTACTTC. The rearrangement uses TRBV4-3 and TRBJ2-7, with 7 bases aligning to TRBD1. Germline V gene sequence: CDR1 LGHNA, CDR2 YSLEER. After removal of 6 bases from V and 3 bases from J, the junction contained 11 bases not matched to a gene. The CDR3 extends over 15 amino acids.

This chain connects TRBV5-6 to TRBJ2-3; D is ambiguous. V was pared by 6 bases and J by 6 bases, with 20 bases between. The CDR3 consists of 15 residues. Germline CDR1 SGHDT, CDR2 YYEEEE. Here the CDR3 DNA reads TGTGCCAGCACCTCTTGGTACTCCCAATTCGATACGCAGTATTTT. Protein: CASTSWYSQFDTQYF.

This rearrangement joins TRBV7-9 to TRBJ2-2; TRBD1 matches 9 bases. J was trimmed by 1 base and V by 6 bases; bases with no gene match: 9. Per the germline V gene, CDR1 is SEHNR and CDR2 is FQNEAQ (reference sequence). The CDR3 is made up of 17 amino acids. The chain's CDR3 is CASSRPAGQGNTGELFF. The CDR3 coding sequence is TGTGCCAGCAGTCGACCCGCGGGACAGGGGAACACCGGGGAGCTGTTTTTT.

The rearrangement uses TRBV7-5 and TRBJ2-7; the table assigns TRBD1, which was not confirmed against the DNA. TRBV7-5 is termed a pseudogene. The CDR3 is 14 residues long. CDR3 region: CARSLYRPTYEQYF. CDR3 DNA: TGTGCCAGAAGCTTATACAGGCCTACCTACGAGCAGTACTTC.

V is TRBV5-1 and J is TRBJ2-1; D not certain. Trimming shortened V by 7 bases and J by 8 bases, and 19 bases separated the two germline ends. The V gene's germline CDR1 is SGHRS and CDR2 YFSETQ. The CDR3 sequence is 14 residues long. DNA for the CDR3: TGCGCCAGCGGATTAGACTCAGCTGGTGATGAGCAGTTCTTC. Translating gives CASGLDSAGDEQFF. The full variable domain, completed using reference TRBV5-1 and TRBJ2-1, is KAGVTQTPRYLIKTRGQQVTLSCSPISGHRSVSWYQQTPGQGLQFLFEYFSETQRNKGNFPGRFSGRQFSNSRSEMNVSTLELGDSALYLCASGLDSAGDEQFFGPGTRLTVL.

The chain employs TRBV3-1 (or the pseudogene TRBV3-2) and TRBJ1-2; possible D gene TRBD1, 5 bases. Per germline, CDR1 LGHDT and CDR2 YNNKEL (reference sequence). Trimming stripped 4 bases from V and 6 bases from J, with 15 bases between. This CDR3 is 14 amino acids long. The CDR3, as DNA: TGTGCCAGCAGCCCGGGGCGCTCGGGGAATGGCTACACCTTC. Residues: CASSPGRSGNGYTF.

The chain employs TRBV30 and TRBJ2-6, with D maybe TRBD2 (6 bases). This CDR3 is built from 15 residues. V was shortened by 7 bases and J by 0 bases, with 13 bases between the two germline ends. In germline, CDR1 is GTSNPN, CDR2 SVGIG (reference sequence). The CDR3 spells CAYGEASSGANVLTF. DNA for the CDR3: TGTGCCTACGGGGAGGCAAGCTCTGGGGCCAACGTCCTGACTTTC.

Remarks on this clone: Other DNA variants within this sample encode the same CDR3. The J gene is TRBJ2-2, the V gene TRBV29-1; 7 nucleotides match TRBD1. Germline V gene data show CDR1 as SQVTM and CDR2 as ANQGSEA. V gave up 4 bases and J gave up 1 base; unmatched junction bases: 3. The CDR3 runs 14 residues. Here the CDR3 DNA reads TGCAGCGTTGGAAGGACAGGGAACACCGGGGAGCTGTTTTTT. This encodes CSVGRTGNTGELFF.

This chain links TRBV10-1 with TRBJ2-1; 15 nucleotides agree with TRBD2. This CDR3 region has 19 residues. Germline V gene lookup returns CDR1 WNHNN and CDR2 SYGVQD (reference sequence). J was trimmed by 2 bases and V by 7 bases; bases with no gene match: 12. The CDR3 reads CASNTHRTSGGDTYNEQFF. The CDR3, as DNA: TGCGCCAGCAATACGCACCGGACTAGCGGGGGGGATACCTACAATGAGCAGTTCTTC.

The chain uses TRBV27 and TRBJ2-7; possible D gene TRBD2, 6 bases. The V end was cut by 3 bases, the J end by 3 bases, with 15 bases between. CDR1 and CDR2 from the germline V gene are MNHEY and SMNVEV (reference sequence). The CDR3 loop spans 15 amino acids. CDR3 nucleotide sequence: TGTGCCAGCAGTTTTAATACCGGAGGGGTCTACGAGCAGTACTTC. Amino acids: CASSFNTGGVYEQYF.